The clone carrying this T cell receptor beta chain occurred once. The antigen remains undetermined. At sampling all donors were nominally healthy, likely with unrecorded immune exposures. The data stem from a study of cytomegalovirus exposure and HLA in healthy donors. Study conclusions and caveats: Some V segments, including TRBV6-2 and TRBV6-3, were excluded as indistinguishable. Cytomegalovirus-associated TCR beta chains were listed, numbering 150 to 200. Rare TCR sequences dominated, though some public TCRs recurred in many donors.

After removal of 3 bases from V and 2 bases from J, the junction contained 18 bases not matched to a gene. The CDR3 runs to 19 residues. Germline assignment: CDR1 SGHRS and CDR2 YFSETQ. Researchers ran the PCR with 60 Vbeta and 13 Jbeta primers. TCRdb's table, derived via immunoSEQ multiplex PCR, lists solely in-frame clones and lacks some. Found here are about 110,000 clones, around 70% of them singletons; the top ten hold 8% to 9.5%. The origin of this receptor is a man in his thirties or forties in good health and CMV-seropositive. The chain combines TRBV5-1 with TRBJ1-2; 8 nucleotides match TRBD1. The sample consisted of PBMCs. The CDR3 region has the DNA TGCGCCAGCAGCTCGGGGCCTTACGGACAGGGCGGAAGAAACTATGGCTACACCTTC. It codes for CASSSGPYGQGGRNYGYTF.